The sequence of this T cell receptor (beta chain) was determined in a study of blood T cell repertoires in COVID-19. The assay was immunoSEQ multiplex PCR, and TCRdb's table has in-frame clones only and misses some. The sample lists fewer than 250,000 clones, 85% to 90% occurring once. V gave up 0 bases and J gave up 6 bases, with 9 bases separating them. The V gene's germline CDR1 is SGHNT and CDR2 YYREEE (reference sequence). The CDR3 runs to 13 residues. The chain combines TRBV5-4 with TRBJ1-1; D remains ambiguous. Sample: peripheral blood. The TCR comes from a woman aged 45-65 years with acute or convalescent COVID-19. CDR3 protein: CASSLVRGAEAFF. CDR3 bases: TGTGCCAGCAGCTTGGTCCGCGGCGCTGAAGCTTTCTTT.